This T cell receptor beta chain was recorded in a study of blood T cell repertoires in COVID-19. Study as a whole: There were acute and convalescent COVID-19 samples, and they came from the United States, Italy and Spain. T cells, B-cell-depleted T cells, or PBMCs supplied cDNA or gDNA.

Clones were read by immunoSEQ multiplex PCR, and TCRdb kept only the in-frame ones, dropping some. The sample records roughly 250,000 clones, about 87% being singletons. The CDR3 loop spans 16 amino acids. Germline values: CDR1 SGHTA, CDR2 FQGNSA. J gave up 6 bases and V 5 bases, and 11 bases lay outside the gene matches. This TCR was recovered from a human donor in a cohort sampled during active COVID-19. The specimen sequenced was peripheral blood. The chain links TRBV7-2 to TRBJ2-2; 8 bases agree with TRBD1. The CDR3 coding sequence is TGTGCCAGCAGCCCGTTCGGGCAGGGGGCGGCCGGGGAGCTGTTTTTT. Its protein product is CASSPFGQGAAGELFF.